The T cell receptor (beta chain) under discussion was sequenced for a study of cytomegalovirus exposure and HLA in healthy donors. Study-wide findings and caveats: Cytomegalovirus status was reportedly diagnosed by the classifier with high specificity and sensitivity.

With regard to this clone: Its cognate antigen is unknown.

This CDR3 has 15 amino acids. V shed 2 bases and J 5 bases; nucleotides not matched to a gene: 9. Per the germline V gene, CDR1 is MNHEY and CDR2 is SMNVEV (reference sequence). Method: immunoSEQ multiplex PCR; TCRdb's copy keeps in-frame clones and lacks some. This repertoire shows more than 140,000 clones, about 88% found once; its top ten account for about 3.5%. This rearrangement joins TRBV27 to TRBJ2-7, with TRBD1 identical over 7 bases. Sequenced sample: PBMCs. The sequence derives from a young woman in good health and CMV-seropositive. Here the CDR3 reads CASSLTDRAFNEQYF. The DNA of the CDR3 is TGTGCCAGCAGTTTAACAGACAGGGCTTTTAACGAGCAGTACTTC.